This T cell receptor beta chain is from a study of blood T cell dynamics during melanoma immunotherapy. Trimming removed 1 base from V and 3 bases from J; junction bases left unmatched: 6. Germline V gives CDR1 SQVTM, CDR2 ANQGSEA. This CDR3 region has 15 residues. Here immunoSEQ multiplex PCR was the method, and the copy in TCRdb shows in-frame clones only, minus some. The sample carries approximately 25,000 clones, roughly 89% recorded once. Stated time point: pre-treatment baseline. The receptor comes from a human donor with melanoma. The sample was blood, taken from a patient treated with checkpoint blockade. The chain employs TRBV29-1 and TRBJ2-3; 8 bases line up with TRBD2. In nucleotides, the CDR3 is TGCAGCGTTGAAGGGACTAGCCGGGGGACAGATACGCAGTATTTT. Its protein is CSVEGTSRGTDTQYF.